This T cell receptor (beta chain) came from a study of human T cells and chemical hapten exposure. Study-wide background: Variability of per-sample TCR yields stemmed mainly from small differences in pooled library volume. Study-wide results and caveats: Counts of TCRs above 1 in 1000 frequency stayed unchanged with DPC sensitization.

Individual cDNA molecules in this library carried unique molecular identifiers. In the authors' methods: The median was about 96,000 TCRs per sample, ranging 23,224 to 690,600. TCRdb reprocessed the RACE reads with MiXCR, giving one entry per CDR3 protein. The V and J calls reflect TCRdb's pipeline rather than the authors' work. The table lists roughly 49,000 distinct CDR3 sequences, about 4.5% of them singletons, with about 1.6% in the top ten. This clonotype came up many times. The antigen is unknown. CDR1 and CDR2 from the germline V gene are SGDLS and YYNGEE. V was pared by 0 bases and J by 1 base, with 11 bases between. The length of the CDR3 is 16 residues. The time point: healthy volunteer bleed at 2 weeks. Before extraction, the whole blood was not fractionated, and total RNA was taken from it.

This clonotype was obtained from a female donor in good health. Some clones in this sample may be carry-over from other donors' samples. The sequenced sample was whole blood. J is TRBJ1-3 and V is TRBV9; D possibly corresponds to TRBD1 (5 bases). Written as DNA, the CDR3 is TGTGCCAGCAGCGTAGATTTTAGGGGTTCTGGAAACACCATATATTTT. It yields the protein CASSVDFRGSGNTIYF. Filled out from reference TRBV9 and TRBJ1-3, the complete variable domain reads DSGVTQTPKHLITATGQRVTLRCSPRSGDLSVYWYQQSLDQGLQFLIQYYNGEERAKGNILERFSAQQFPDLHSELNLSSLELGDSALYFCASSVDFRGSGNTIYFGEGSWLTVV.